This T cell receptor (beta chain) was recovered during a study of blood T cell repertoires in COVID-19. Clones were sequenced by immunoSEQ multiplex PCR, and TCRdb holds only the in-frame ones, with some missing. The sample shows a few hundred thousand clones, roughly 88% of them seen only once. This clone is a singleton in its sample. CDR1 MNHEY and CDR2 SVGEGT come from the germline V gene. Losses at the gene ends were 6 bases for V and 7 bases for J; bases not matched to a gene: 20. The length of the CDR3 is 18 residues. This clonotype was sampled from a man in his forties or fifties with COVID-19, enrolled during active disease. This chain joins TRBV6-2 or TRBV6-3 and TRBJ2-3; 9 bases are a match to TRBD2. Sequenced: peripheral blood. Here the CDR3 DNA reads TGTGCCAGCAGCCCCACCGGGTTTGAAGCGGGGGGAGGGAATACGCAGTATTTT. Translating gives CASSPTGFEAGGGNTQYF.